This T cell receptor (beta chain) was identified during a study of CD8 T cells in Susac syndrome. Findings of the study overall: The number of Susac-specific public clones found was sixteen in total CD8+ repertoires and about five in CD8+ TEMRA repertoires.

Per germline, CDR1 SQVTM and CDR2 ANQGSEA. V lost 6 bases and J lost 3; bases outside the gene matches: 6. The CDR3 is 14 amino acids. An amount of RNA that ranged from roughly 0.45 to 1 ug was reverse transcribed with random hexamers. TCRdb processed the immunoSEQ multiplex PCR reads anew with MiXCR; each CDR3 protein has one entry. Among more than 95,000 distinct CDR3 sequences listed, around 94% were seen once. A word on this clonotype: Its specificity is not known.

The source is a human donor with Susac syndrome. Sequenced: CD8+ T cells from PBMCs. The chain uses TRBV29-1 and TRBJ2-2; 8 bases are shared with TRBD1. The CDR3 DNA sequence: TGCAGCGTAGGGGACAGGCGGTACACCGGGGAGCTGTTTTTT. It specifies CSVGDRRYTGELFF.